This T cell receptor (beta chain) was retrieved from a study of blood T cell repertoires in COVID-19. For the study at large: PBMCs, B-cell-depleted T cells, or T cells provided the cDNA or gDNA that made up the material.

The germline gives CDR1 SGHNT, CDR2 YYREEE (reference sequence). The CDR3 sequence is 13 residues long. The V gene lost 7 bases and the J gene lost 1 base, with 11 bases spanning the gap. Profiling relied on immunoSEQ multiplex PCR, and the TCRdb table lists in-frame clones only, not all of them. This table holds 190,000 or so clones, approximately 87% found once. The TCR was taken from a woman between 18 and 29 years old who had recovered from COVID-19. Sequencing input: peripheral blood. This chain links TRBV5-4 with TRBJ1-1, with D possibly TRBD1 on 6 matching bases. The CDR3 is CASAVQGNTEAFF. CDR3 in DNA: TGTGCCAGCGCCGTACAGGGGAACACTGAAGCTTTCTTT.